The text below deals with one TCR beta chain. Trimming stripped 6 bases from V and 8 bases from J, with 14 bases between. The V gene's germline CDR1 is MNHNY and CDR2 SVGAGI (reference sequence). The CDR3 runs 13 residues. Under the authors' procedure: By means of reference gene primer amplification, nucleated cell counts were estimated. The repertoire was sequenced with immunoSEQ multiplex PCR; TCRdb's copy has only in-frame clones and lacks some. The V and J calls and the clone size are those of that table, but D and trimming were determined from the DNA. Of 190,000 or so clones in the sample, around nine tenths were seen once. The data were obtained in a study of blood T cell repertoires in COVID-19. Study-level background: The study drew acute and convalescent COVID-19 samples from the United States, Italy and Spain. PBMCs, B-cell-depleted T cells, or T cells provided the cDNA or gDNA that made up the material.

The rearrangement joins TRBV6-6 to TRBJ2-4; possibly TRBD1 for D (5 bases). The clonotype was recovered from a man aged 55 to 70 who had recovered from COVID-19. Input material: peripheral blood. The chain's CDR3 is CASSLTKGDIQYF. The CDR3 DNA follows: TGTGCCAGCAGCCTGACCAAAGGGGACATTCAGTACTTC.